Shown below are 10 T cell receptor beta chains from a single sample sequenced in a study of beta chain features in type 1 diabetes. The investigators reverse transcribed all of the isolated RNA, so they sequenced expressed TCRB transcripts. Produced via immunoSEQ multiplex PCR; TCRdb's table is partial and in-frame only. The table has about 40,000 clones, about half seen once; the top ten hold 0.2% to 0.3%. Sequencing was done on a sample of stem cell memory CD4+ T cells from blood. The origin of the receptors is a woman under 40 in good health.

The rearrangement links TRBV18 to TRBJ2-3, with 10 bases identical to TRBD2. CDR3 length equals 15 residues. V lost 3 bases to trimming and J lost 3 bases; unmatched junction nucleotides: 3. In germline, CDR1 is KGHSH, CDR2 LQKENI. The CDR3 loop is CASSPLAGGTDTQYF. The CDR3 DNA reads TGTGCCAGCTCACCTTTAGCGGGAGGTACAGATACGCAGTATTTT.

The rearrangement links TRBV2 to TRBJ1-1; a weak D match, TRBD1 (6 bases). The CDR3 contains 14 residues. Trimming stripped 5 bases from V and 5 bases from J, with 15 bases between. The germline V gene has CDR1 SNHLY and CDR2 FYNNEI. CDR3 sequence (DNA): TGTGCCAGCAGTTTTCCCCCGGGACATACTGAAGCTTTCTTT. Residues: CASSFPPGHTEAFF.

The DNA of the CDR3 is TGTGCCAGCAAGGCCGCCGGGACAGGGTTCCCCGGGGAGCTGTTTTTT. Translation: CASKAAGTGFPGELFF. The chain joins TRBV7-3 to TRBJ2-2; 9 bases are shared with TRBD1. This CDR3 has 16 amino acids. The ends lost 7 bases at V and 6 bases at J; junction bases unmatched: 12. Germline loops: CDR1 SGHTA, CDR2 FQGTGA.

This sequence joins TRBV7-9 and TRBJ2-7; D is uncertain. The V gene's germline CDR1 is SEHNR and CDR2 FQNEAQ (reference sequence). This CDR3 has 12 residues. V shed 6 bases and J shed 5 bases, with 11 bases lying between them. CDR3 sequence: CASSERVNEQYF. The DNA of the CDR3 is TGTGCCAGCAGTGAGAGAGTGAACGAGCAGTACTTC.

This clone was seen more than once but under ten times. V is TRBV19 and J is TRBJ2-7; D unclear. Germline loops: CDR1 LNHDA, CDR2 SQIVND (reference sequence). The CDR3 contains 10 residues. Trimming pared 3 bases from V and 5 bases from J, leaving 2 bases between. The CDR3: CASSINEQYF. The CDR3 DNA reads TGTGCCAGTAGTATCAACGAGCAGTACTTC.

The J gene is TRBJ2-7, the V gene TRBV7-3, with 9 bases lining up with TRBD2. Germline V lookup: CDR1 SGHTA, CDR2 FQGTGA. The ends lost 2 bases at V and 1 base at J; junction bases unmatched: 3. The CDR3 has 15 residues. This CDR3 reads CASSLGTSYSYEQYF. The DNA of the CDR3 is TGTGCCAGCAGCTTAGGGACTAGCTATTCCTACGAGCAGTACTTC.

The chain recombines TRBV7-9 with TRBJ2-1, with TRBD2 matching 8 bases. Germline lookup yields CDR1 SEHNR and CDR2 FQNEAQ (reference sequence). The CDR3 extends over 16 amino acids. V lost 1 base to trimming and J lost 7 bases; unmatched junction nucleotides: 9. The CDR3 nucleotides read TGTGCCAGCAGCTTAGTCGGGGGGGGAGCAGAAAATGAGCAGTTCTTC. Protein sequence: CASSLVGGGAENEQFF.

This clone was seen a handful of times. The chain joins TRBV30 to TRBJ2-2; TRBD1 aligns across 10 bases. With V trimmed by 0 bases and J by 9 bases, 7 bases remained unmatched. The CDR3 spans 15 residues. Germline V lookup: CDR1 GTSNPN, CDR2 SVGIG (reference sequence). The CDR3 DNA reads as TGTGCCTGGAGTGTACAGCGACAGGGGGCGAGGGAGCTGTTTTTT. This translates into CAWSVQRQGARELFF.

The gene calls are TRBV11-2 and TRBJ2-6; possibly TRBD2 for D (5 bases). CDR1 and CDR2 from the germline V gene are SGHAT and FQNNGV. CDR3 length equals 15 residues. The ends were cut back, 0 bases at V and 4 bases at J, with 7 bases in the middle. In DNA form, the CDR3 reads TGTGCCAGCAGCTTAGAAGCGGCCGGGGCCAACGTCCTGACTTTC. Translation gives CASSLEAAGANVLTF. The full variable domain, its missing parts supplied by reference TRBV11-2 and TRBJ2-6, is EAGVAQSPRYKIIEKRQSVAFWCNPISGHATLYWYQQILGQGPKLLIQFQNNGVVDDSQLPKDRFSAERLKGVDSTLKIQPAKLEDSAVYLCASSLEAAGANVLTFGAGSRLTVL.

J is TRBJ2-1 and V is TRBV18; possibly TRBD1 or TRBD2 for D (10 bases each). The CDR3 has 21 amino acids. Germline assignment: CDR1 KGHSH and CDR2 LQKENI. V was clipped by 3 bases and J by 3 bases, with 30 bases between them. The chain's CDR3 is CASSPGQGILEREGGYNEQFF. The CDR3 region has the DNA TGTGCCAGCTCACCGGGACAGGGGATTTTGGAGCGGGAGGGAGGCTACAATGAGCAGTTCTTC.